Described below is a single TCR beta chain sequence and its context. The target of this receptor is not known. The method behind the library was 5' RACE. Preparation of each TCR library used approximately 4,000 ng of total RNA. cDNA was synthesized with SMARTScribe reverse transcriptase in eight separate reactions per sample. During cDNA synthesis, template switching was used to introduce unique molecular identifiers that contained a 6-nucleotide sample barcode. TCRalpha and TCRbeta cDNA was amplified in two nested PCRs of 16 and 9 cycles, and bead purification was carried out after each PCR. Before amplification, cDNA was treated with uracil DNA-glycosylase and purified using the QIAquick PCR purification kit. The second PCR added Illumina TruSeq-compatible adapters along with sample-specific barcodes. TapeStation and Qubit were used to check library quality and concentration, and approximately 5.5 ng of each library went into the pool. Sequencing of pooled libraries was carried out on an Illumina HiSeq2500 single-index Rapid Run using 2 x 100 bp reads and custom sequencing primers. As for how the authors treated the data: MiGEC version 1.2.6 was used for UMI-based consensus assembly to correct PCR and sequencing errors. MiXCR version 2.1.1 was used to carry out V(D)J alignment, clonotype assembly and CDR3 extraction. To normalise gene usage, clonotype sharing and MAIT/NKT TCR abundance, the analysis used the top 1000, 10 000 and 20 000 clonotypes per sample. Diversity was computed as the inverse Simpson index with the vegan R package after downsampling to 27 000 UMIs. Paired Mann-Whitney U tests were applied to discordant twin pairs, with Benjamini-Hochberg correction for multiple testing. Following reprocessing of the reads by TCRdb, the data hold one row per CDR3 protein sequence and no DNA is available. These V and J calls rely on TCRdb rather than the paper's analysis. The sample table holds about 160,000 distinct CDR3 sequences. The top ten hold roughly 2.4% of the sample.

From each donor, a roughly 2.6 ml peripheral blood sample was collected into PAXgene tubes and stored at -80 degrees C. Without T cell sorting, total RNA was isolated from whole blood using the PAXgene blood miRNA kit on an automated QIAcube. Deep TCRalpha and TCRbeta repertoire profiling with unique molecular barcoding was performed on peripheral blood of monozygotic twin pairs concordant or discordant for inflammatory bowel disease. Smoking habits were recorded for all twin pairs, with individuals classified as current, former or never smokers. The data originate from a study of monozygotic twins with inflammatory bowel disease (dated by TCRdb to between 2018 and 2020). For the study in its entirety: The complete study included approximately 28 monozygotic twin pairs: 19 IBD-discordant Danish pairs and nine German pairs, of which four were IBD-concordant and five were IBD-discordant. Each individual had, on average, about 151 000 unique TCRalpha sequences and 181 000 unique TCRbeta sequences available for analysis. The search for disease-associated traits relied mainly on comparing IBD patients with their genetically identical healthy co-twins within discordant pairs. Results the study describes overall, beyond this receptor: The results gave no support for a single strong signal or clonotype linked to IBD. A decrease in TCRbeta repertoire diversity, as measured by inverse Simpson index, was observed in IBD patients compared with their healthy co-twins. Different T cell subtypes could not be distinguished in the analysis. No difference in repertoire similarity was observed between concordant and discordant twins, possibly owing to limited statistical power. IBD patients shared fewer clonotypes with other individuals than healthy twins did, most markedly in patients showing signs of disease activity. Because patients received different immunosuppressive treatments, the repertoires may have picked up extra background noise and variability between individuals.

The germline V gene encodes CDR1 SGHTA and CDR2 FQGNSA. From the cysteine up to the phenylalanine, the CDR3 has a length of 15 residues. The DNA is not on file. This receptor was taken from a human donor with ulcerative colitis or Crohn's disease, or a healthy co-twin of an affected twin (not recorded which). Sequencing was done on a sample of blood. The rearrangement combines TRBV7-2 with TRBJ2-2; lacking DNA, the TRBD1 call made by TCRdb goes unchecked. The CDR3 is CASSLGGQGIGELFF.